This passage covers 20 T cell receptor beta chains from one sample sequenced in a study of technical replicates of blood from a handful of donors (dated by TCRdb to about 2017). Library prep was done by the immunoSEQ multiplex PCR assay. The clones in this table, taken by TCRdb from immuneACCESS, are in-frame only. Not every clone is retained; where verified, under half of the shortfall comes from an unresolved V gene, and the cause of the rest is unknown. This sample comprises tens of thousands of clones, around 96% of them detected only once. The ten most abundant clones make up over 0.25% of the sample. The specimen was T cells isolated from PBMCs. The source is a human donor in good health.

The gene calls are TRBV11-3 and TRBJ2-1, with TRBD2 matching 9 bases. Trimming took 0 bases from V and 2 from J; bases not matched to a gene: 2. CDR3 length: 16 residues. The germline V gene encodes CDR1 SGHNT and CDR2 YENEEA. The CDR3 loop reads CASSLEAGGTYNEQFF. CDR3 in DNA: TGTGCCAGCAGCTTAGAGGCGGGGGGGACCTACAATGAGCAGTTCTTC.

The table lists this clone with a count of one. This chain uses TRBV4-1 with TRBJ2-3, with 8 bases identical to TRBD2. From germline, CDR1 is MGHRA and CDR2 YSYEKL. The CDR3 runs to 19 residues. Losses at the gene ends were 3 bases for V and 0 bases for J; bases not matched to a gene: 14. This chain's CDR3 is CASSQGGISGIRSTDTQYF. DNA for the CDR3: TGCGCCAGCAGCCAGGGGGGGATTAGCGGGATACGTAGCACAGATACGCAGTATTTT.

This clone came up once. The chain couples TRBV5-8 to TRBJ1-4, with TRBD1 identical over 9 bases. The CDR3 is made up of 14 amino acids. Germline V lookup: CDR1 SGHTS, CDR2 YDEGEE. Trimming at V came to 4 bases and at J to 8 bases, leaving 6 bases not matched to a gene. The CDR3 here is CASSPTGGLEKLFF. For the CDR3, the DNA is TGTGCCAGCAGCCCTACAGGGGGCTTGGAAAAACTGTTTTTT.

This rearrangement joins TRBV21-1 to TRBJ1-2. TRBV21-1 is annotated as a pseudogene. The length of the CDR3 is 15 residues. In nucleotides, the CDR3 is TGTGCCAGCAGCAAAGACAGTTCGGAGGGGTATGGCTACACCTTC. Encoded protein: CASSKDSSEGYGYTF.

The chain employs TRBV5-1 and TRBJ2-3; D is uncertain. V lost 3 bases to trimming and J lost 4 bases, with 9 bases between them. The length of the CDR3 is 13 residues. CDR1 and CDR2 from the germline V gene are SGHRS and YFSETQ. CDR3 DNA sequence: TGCGCCAGCAGCTCCGGAGAGGCAGATACGCAGTATTTT. Protein sequence: CASSSGEADTQYF.

This clone was observed once. The chain couples TRBV6-1 to TRBJ2-7, with 8 nucleotides matching TRBD1. V was clipped by 6 bases and J by 2 bases; unmatched bases: 9. CDR3 length: 15 residues. Germline V lookup: CDR1 MNHNS, CDR2 SASEGT. CDR3 nucleotides: TGTGCCAGCAGGTCGGACAGGGAGGCCACCTACGAGCAGTACTTC. Encoded protein: CASRSDREATYEQYF.

This rearrangement joins TRBV28 to TRBJ1-2; TRBD1 agrees at 9 bases. With V trimmed by 10 bases and J by 2 bases, 14 bases remained unmatched. Germline V gives CDR1 MDHEN, CDR2 SYDVKM. CDR3 size: 16 residues. CDR3 nucleotides: TGTGCCACCTTTCCGGGGTTCGGGACAGGGAACTATGGCTACACCTTC. Amino acid sequence: CATFPGFGTGNYGYTF.

The chain is built from TRBV5-5 and TRBJ2-3, with D possibly TRBD2 on 7 matching bases. This CDR3 contains 15 residues. The V end was cut by 1 base, the J end by 2 bases, with 11 bases between. CDR1 is SGHKS, CDR2 YYEKEE, per germline (reference sequence). In nucleotides, the CDR3 is TGTGCCAGCAGCTTGCCGGGGGGCGTCACAGATACGCAGTATTTT. This gives the protein CASSLPGGVTDTQYF.

J is TRBJ2-2 and V is TRBV6-5; the D gene is possibly TRBD1 (6 bases). Trimming stripped 2 bases from V and 0 bases from J, with 7 bases between. CDR3 length equals 15 residues. Germline CDR1 reads MNHEY; CDR2 reads SVGAGI. The CDR3 sequence: CASSYRDTNTGELFF. The CDR3 DNA reads TGTGCCAGCAGTTACCGGGACACGAACACCGGGGAGCTGTTTTTT.

CDR3 in DNA: TGTGCCAGCAGTCTCTACTCGGGGGAAGCTTTCTTT. Protein product: CASSLYSGEAFF. This chain joins TRBV28 and TRBJ1-1, with D hard to call. This CDR3 is 12 amino acids long. Germline V gene data show CDR1 as MDHEN and CDR2 as SYDVKM. Deletions cut 5 bases from V and 8 bases from J, with 12 bases between.

A single count supports this clone. The V gene is TRBV6-1, the J gene TRBJ2-7; unclear D gene. V was trimmed by 2 bases and J by 3 bases, leaving 8 bases between them. Germline V gene data show CDR1 as MNHNS and CDR2 as SASEGT. The CDR3 consists of 13 residues. The CDR3 region is CASSELVGYEQYF. In DNA form, the CDR3 reads TGTGCCAGCAGTGAACTAGTAGGCTACGAGCAGTACTTC.

The V gene is TRBV27, the J gene TRBJ2-2; TRBD2 matches 7 bases. Germline V lookup: CDR1 MNHEY, CDR2 SMNVEV (reference sequence). Trimming cost V 4 bases and J 4 bases; bases outside gene matches: 3. The CDR3 runs to 14 residues. This CDR3 reads CASSWGLITGELFF. The CDR3 coding sequence is TGTGCCAGCAGTTGGGGACTAATCACCGGGGAGCTGTTTTTT.

This clone was observed once. The chain combines TRBV28 with TRBJ2-3, with D possibly TRBD2 on 6 matching bases. The V end was cut by 6 bases, the J end by 1 base, with 8 bases between. Germline CDR1 MDHEN, CDR2 SYDVKM. CDR3 size: 13 residues. CDR3 residues: CASRASGTDTQYF. The CDR3 nucleotides are TGTGCCAGCAGGGCTAGCGGCACAGATACGCAGTATTTT.

CDR3 bases: TGTGCCAGCAGCTTGGAACAGTATGTCTACGAGCAGTACTTC. Its translation is CASSLEQYVYEQYF. This chain links TRBV5-6 with TRBJ2-7; D gene unclear. V was pared by 0 bases and J by 3 bases, with 10 bases between. Per germline, CDR1 SGHDT and CDR2 YYEEEE. The CDR3 sequence is 14 residues long.

The chain is built from TRBV29-1 and TRBJ2-3; D is possibly TRBD1 (5 bases). Trimming shortened V by 4 bases and J by 0 bases, and 8 bases separated the two germline ends. The CDR3 contains 13 residues. From germline, CDR1 is SQVTM and CDR2 ANQGSEA. CDR3 coding DNA: TGCAGCGTTGGCAGGGATAGCACAGATACGCAGTATTTT. It translates to CSVGRDSTDTQYF.

The chain couples TRBV12-5 to TRBJ1-6; the D gene is possibly TRBD1 (5 bases). CDR1 is LGHNT, CDR2 FRNRAP, per germline. The V end was cut by 7 bases, the J end by 9 bases, with 16 bases between. This CDR3 spans 14 amino acids. This CDR3 is CASALARGSSPLHF. CDR3 nucleotides: TGTGCTAGTGCCCTCGCAAGGGGATCTTCACCCCTCCACTTT.

As for this clone: Additional DNA sequences in this sample encode the identical CDR3. The chain carries TRBV7-9 and TRBJ2-1; 7 nucleotides agree with TRBD2. The CDR3 sequence is 15 residues long. The junction had 3 bases not matched to a gene; V was cut back by 3 bases and J by 1 base. Germline lookup yields CDR1 SEHNR and CDR2 FQNEAQ (reference sequence). CDR3 protein: CASSFGGGSYNEQFF. CDR3 in DNA: TGTGCCAGCAGCTTCGGCGGGGGTTCCTACAATGAGCAGTTCTTC.

The chain employs TRBV5-1 and TRBJ2-3; TRBD2 might be the D (7 bases). The V and J ends lost 6 bases and 5 bases respectively, with 22 bases between them. CDR1 and CDR2 from the germline V gene are SGHRS and YFSETQ. This CDR3 region has 16 residues. The DNA of the CDR3 is TGCGCCAGCACCACAAATGCGGGGGCTCATGGAGATACGCAGTATTTT. Protein sequence: CASTTNAGAHGDTQYF. Looking up the rest from reference TRBV5-1 and TRBJ2-3 gives the full variable domain: KAGVTQTPRYLIKTRGQQVTLSCSPISGHRSVSWYQQTPGQGLQFLFEYFSETQRNKGNFPGRFSGRQFSNSRSEMNVSTLELGDSALYLCASTTNAGAHGDTQYFGPGTRLTVL.

The rearrangement uses TRBV4-2 and TRBJ2-5; TRBD2 agrees at 11 bases. This CDR3 spans 16 amino acids. J lost 3 bases, V lost 0 bases, and 3 bases had no gene match. Germline CDR1 reads LGHNA; CDR2 reads YNFKEQ. CDR3: CASSQEIAGGKETQYF. The CDR3 bases are TGTGCCAGCAGCCAAGAAATAGCGGGGGGGAAAGAGACCCAGTACTTC.

The J gene is TRBJ1-1, the V gene TRBV5-1, with D tentatively TRBD1 (5 bases). CDR1 and CDR2 from the germline V gene are SGHRS and YFSETQ. With 6 bases removed from V and 3 bases from J, the gap between germline ends came to 24 bases. CDR3 length: 17 residues. The CDR3 reads CASKIQGSADIYTEAFF. The CDR3 bases are TGCGCCAGCAAGATCCAGGGTTCGGCCGACATATACACTGAAGCTTTCTTT. The full variable domain, rest sourced from reference TRBV5-1 and TRBJ1-1, is KAGVTQTPRYLIKTRGQQVTLSCSPISGHRSVSWYQQTPGQGLQFLFEYFSETQRNKGNFPGRFSGRQFSNSRSEMNVSTLELGDSALYLCASKIQGSADIYTEAFFGQGTRLTVV.